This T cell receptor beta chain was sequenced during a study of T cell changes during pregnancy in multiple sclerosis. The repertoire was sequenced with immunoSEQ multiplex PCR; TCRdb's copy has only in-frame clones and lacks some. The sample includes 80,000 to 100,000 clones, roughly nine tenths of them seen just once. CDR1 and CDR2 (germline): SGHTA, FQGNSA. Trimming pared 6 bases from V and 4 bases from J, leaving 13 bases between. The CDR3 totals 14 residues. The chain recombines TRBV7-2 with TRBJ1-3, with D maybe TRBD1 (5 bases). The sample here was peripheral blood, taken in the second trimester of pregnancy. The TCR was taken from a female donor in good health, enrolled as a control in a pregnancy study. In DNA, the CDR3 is TGTGCCAGCAGGCGGGGGATGGAGGGAAACACCATATATTTT. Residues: CASRRGMEGNTIYF.